This T cell receptor (beta chain) stems from a study of regulatory T cells in long-lasting Graves disease. Findings and caveats of the study: Newly diagnosed patients had higher TCR diversity than persistent Graves' patients did. Between persistent patients, about 2,700 public clonotypes were shared, exceeding the 966 shared between new patients.

According to the study, TCR beta libraries were built with iRepertoire HTBI primers and CDR3-region Arm-PCR. TCRdb fed the multiplex PCR reads into MiXCR, producing one record per CDR3 protein. Of about 420,000 distinct CDR3 sequences in the sample, 16% were seen once. To note about this clonotype: Its antigen is undetermined.

The CDR3 contains 17 residues. Trimming cost V 3 bases and J 5 bases; bases outside gene matches: 10. Time point given: newly diagnosed GD, antithyroid drugs for less than 3 months. Preparation of the TCR library used RNA extracted from PBMCs. The sample was also reused in another study, on T cells in Graves' hyperthyroidism and ophthalmopathy.

This TCR was recovered from a woman aged 18-35 years with Graves disease. This material consisted of peripheral blood mononuclear cells (PBMCs), taken at new diagnosis, from a patient treated with antithyroid drugs. The genes are TRBV12-3 or TRBV12-4 and TRBJ2-1; TRBD2 matches at 10 bases. CDR3 sequence reads: CASSFRAGTSVNNEQFF. The DNA of the CDR3 is TGTGCCAGCAGTTTTAGGGCCGGGACTAGCGTTAACAATGAGCAGTTCTTC.